A selection of T cell receptor beta chains follows, all from one sample in a study of T cell responses to AZD1222 COVID-19 vaccine. Data came from immunoSEQ multiplex PCR; TCRdb stores just in-frame clones and leaves some out. The repertoire has about 120,000 clones, roughly 88% of them found once; the top ten carry 9.4%. The sample in question was peripheral blood, obtained on day 0 of AZD1222 vaccination. These TCRs come from an adult in good health. The CDR3 runs from the conserved cysteine through the conserved F or W. The D gene is left open where the match is weak. Clone size is shown for a subset of rows, as once, few, many or a class of expanded clone.

v_gene	d_gene	j_gene	abundance	CDR3nt	CDR3aa
TRBV5-4	.	TRBJ2-5	.	TGTGCCAGCAGCTTAATGACTAGTAACCAAGAGACCCAGTACTTC	CASSLMTSNQETQYF
TRBV11-2	.	TRBJ1-6	.	TGTGCCAGCAGCTTAAACAGGGATTATTCACCCCTCCACTTT	CASSLNRDYSPLHF
TRBV30	.	TRBJ2-4	.	TGTGCCTGGAGTGTTACCCTCCAGGGACCTACCCGACTCATAGCCAAAAACATTCAGTACTTC	CAWSVTLQGPTRLIAKNIQYF
TRBV5-4	.	TRBJ2-5	few	TGTGCCAGCACCCGAGAGGAGACCCAGTACTTC	CASTREETQYF
TRBV5-3	TRBD2	TRBJ2-3	.	TGTGCCAGAAGCTGGACCAACCGAAATGACCGTCGGCTAGCGGGCACAGATACGCAGTATTTT	CARSWTNRNDRRLAGTDTQYF
TRBV12-3/TRBV12-4	.	TRBJ1-2	.	TGTGCCAGCAGTTTAGTAAGGAGGGAAAAAAACTTC	CASSLVRREKNF
TRBV5-1	TRBD1	TRBJ1-6	.	TGCGCCAGCAGCTTGGACAGGGGGGCTCCAAATTCACCCCTCCACTTT	CASSLDRGAPNSPLHF
TRBV30	TRBD1	TRBJ2-7	.	TGTGCCTGGGGAACAGGGGTGGAGCAGTACTTC	CAWGTGVEQYF
TRBV7-6	.	TRBJ1-1	.	TGTGCCAGCAGTTTTGTCCCGGGGGCTGAAGCTTTCTTT	CASSFVPGAEAFF
TRBV12-5	.	TRBJ2-7	.	TGTGCTAGTGGTTTGGACGGGTCCTCGGTCTTATACTTC	CASGLDGSSVLYF
TRBV4-1	.	TRBJ1-1	.	TGCGCCAGCAGCCAAGCCTACAAAAGAGAGGACACTGAAGCTTTCTTT	CASSQAYKREDTEAFF
TRBV7-9	TRBD1	TRBJ1-1	.	TGTGCCAGCAGCATTAGACAGGGCGTTGAAGCTTTCTTT	CASSIRQGVEAFF
TRBV11-3	TRBD2	TRBJ2-7	.	TGTGCCAGCAGCTCCATATTCGGGAGGGAGGCGTACGAGCAGTACTTC	CASSSIFGREAYEQYF
TRBV12-5	TRBD2	TRBJ2-1	.	TGTGCTAGTGGGTCGGGACTAGCGGTTACCTACAATGAGCAGTTCTTC	CASGSGLAVTYNEQFF
TRBV5-5	.	TRBJ2-7	.	TGTGCCAGCAGCTTGGAAGGGACCTACGAGCAGTACTTC	CASSLEGTYEQYF
TRBV27	.	TRBJ2-1	.	TGTGCCCCCCAACCGGCACGCTCCTACAATGAGCAGTTCTTC	CAPQPARSYNEQFF
TRBV7-9	.	TRBJ1-4	.	TGTGCCAGCAGCTTAGGGTTCAGAGCAACTAATGAAAAACTGTTTTTT	CASSLGFRATNEKLFF
TRBV28	.	TRBJ2-5	.	TGTGCCAGCAGCTCCCCGGCGGGGCAGTCAGAGACCCAGTACTTC	CASSSPAGQSETQYF
TRBV9	.	TRBJ2-7	.	TGTGCCAGCAGCGTAGCCCGCGACAAGACCTACGAGCAGTACTTC	CASSVARDKTYEQYF
TRBV18	.	TRBJ1-6	few	TGTGCCAGCTCACAGGAACAGGGAAGGGATTCACCCCTCCACTTT	CASSQEQGRDSPLHF
TRBV7-2	.	TRBJ1-6	.	TGTGCCAGCAGCCCGACCGCAAACTATAATTCACCCCTCCACTTT	CASSPTANYNSPLHF
TRBV10-3	TRBD1	TRBJ2-1	.	TGTGCCATCAGAACCGGGACAGGGGACAATGAGCAGTTCTTC	CAIRTGTGDNEQFF
TRBV4-2	.	TRBJ2-5	.	TGTGCCAGCAGCCAAGGGGCGACAGAAGAGACCCAGTACTTC	CASSQGATEETQYF
TRBV25-1	TRBD1	TRBJ1-4	once	TGTGCCAGCAGTGAATCCGATAGGCAGGGGACAGGAGGGGAAAAACTGTTTTTT	CASSESDRQGTGGEKLFF
TRBV27	.	TRBJ1-4	.	TGTGCCAGCAGTTTGGGGACCTCCCCGGACGGACTGTTTTTT	CASSLGTSPDGLFF
TRBV7-2	.	TRBJ2-1	.	TGTGCCAGCAGCTTAAGGAGGGACAAACTCTTCGAGCAGTTCTTC	CASSLRRDKLFEQFF
TRBV11-2	.	TRBJ1-2	.	TGTGCCAGCAGCCCGGAGAGGCTCTATGGCTACACCTTC	CASSPERLYGYTF
TRBV14	.	TRBJ1-2	.	TGTGCCAGCAGCCAAGATCTTGGGGACAAGGCAGGCTACACCTTC	CASSQDLGDKAGYTF
TRBV19	.	TRBJ2-7	.	TGTGCCAGTAGTATGCGGCAGGGGACCTACGAGCAGTACTTC	CASSMRQGTYEQYF
TRBV11-3	.	TRBJ1-1	.	TGTGCCAGCAGCCCAGGAAGGGGCGGGAACACTGAAGCTTTCTTT	CASSPGRGGNTEAFF
TRBV27	.	TRBJ1-3	.	TGTGCCAGCAGTTCCCACCAGGCGGGAGACACCATATATTTT	CASSSHQAGDTIYF
TRBV18	.	TRBJ2-2	.	TGTGCCAGCTCAAACGGAATCACCGGGGAGCTGTTTTTT	CASSNGITGELFF
TRBV30	.	TRBJ1-5	few	TGTGCCTGGAGTCCTCAGGGAAGTCAGCCCCAGCATTTT	CAWSPQGSQPQHF
TRBV29-1	.	TRBJ2-3	.	TGCAGCGTTGAGGGGGAGTATTTT	CSVEGEYF
TRBV5-1	.	TRBJ1-2	once	TGCGCCAGCAGCTTGGGCGGACAGCCTAACTATGGCTACACCTTC	CASSLGGQPNYGYTF
TRBV27	TRBD1	TRBJ1-2	.	TGTGCCAGCAGCCTAATGGGACAGGGGTTTGTTGGTGGCTACACCTTC	CASSLMGQGFVGGYTF
TRBV3-1/TRBV3-2	TRBD1	TRBJ2-1	.	TGTGCCAGCAGCCTGACAGGGACCTACAATGAGCAGTTCTTC	CASSLTGTYNEQFF
TRBV19	.	TRBJ1-4	.	TGTGCCAGTAGTATAGACCCCAGGCCGGGTGAAAAACTGTTTTTT	CASSIDPRPGEKLFF
TRBV7-9	.	TRBJ2-7	.	TGTGCCAGCAGCTTAGGTACAGTCCCTTACTCCTACGAGCAGTACTTC	CASSLGTVPYSYEQYF
TRBV5-1	.	TRBJ1-1	.	TGCGCCAGCTTCAGTTCGACTGAAGCTTTCTTT	CASFSSTEAFF
TRBV28	.	TRBJ1-4	.	TGTGCCAGCAGTTTCGACAGAACTAATGAAAAACTGTTTTTT	CASSFDRTNEKLFF
TRBV7-2	.	TRBJ1-2	.	TGTGCCAGCAGCTTAGTGGTACGGCGGGGCTACACCTTC	CASSLVVRRGYTF